Following are 28 T cell receptor beta chains from one sample sequenced in a study of Ad26.COV2.S vaccination and SARS-CoV-2 variants. Treatment defined: roughly 18 received Ad26.COV2.S at low or high dose, single or two shots; 5 received placebo; per-sample allocation not given. Day 63 after the first vaccine or placebo injection was the time point for sampling. Produced via immunoSEQ multiplex PCR; TCRdb's table is partial and in-frame only. The data show around 300,000 clones, roughly 91% seen once. The source material was peripheral blood, sampled in a trial of Ad26.COV2.S vaccine versus placebo. These receptors all come from a person aged 18-65 years who received the Ad26.COV2.S COVID-19 vaccine or a placebo.

The chain has TRBV11-2 and TRBJ1-4, with a possible D match to TRBD1 (5 bases). The CDR3 runs 11 residues. Trimming pared 1 base from V and 15 bases from J, leaving 9 bases between. Germline lookup yields CDR1 SGHAT and CDR2 FQNNGV. CDR3 DNA: TGTGCCAGCAGCTTAGGTGAGGGGATGTTTTTT. Its protein product is CASSLGEGMFF.

This clone has just a few counts. V usage is TRBV5-1 and J usage is TRBJ1-6; D may be TRBD1 (6 bases). In germline, CDR1 is SGHRS, CDR2 YFSETQ. V was trimmed by 5 bases and J by 10 bases, leaving 13 bases between them. This CDR3 is built from 13 residues. In DNA form, the CDR3 reads TGCGCCAGCAGAATCAGGGGAGGATCACCCCTCCACTTT. It is translated as CASRIRGGSPLHF.

The chain couples TRBV18 to TRBJ2-3; the D gene is possibly TRBD1 (6 bases). Trimming removed 5 bases from V and 3 bases from J, with 9 bases in between. Germline loops: CDR1 KGHSH, CDR2 LQKENI. This CDR3 comprises 13 residues. The CDR3 DNA sequence: TGTGCCAGCTCAGTCAGGGGAACAGATACGCAGTATTTT. Translating it yields CASSVRGTDTQYF. The variable domain in full, completed from reference TRBV18 and TRBJ2-3, reads NAGVMQNPRHLVRRRGQEARLRCSPMKGHSHVYWYRQLPEEGLKFMVYLQKENIIDESGMPKERFSAEFPKEGPSILRIQQVVRGDSAAYFCASSVRGTDTQYFGPGTRLTVL.

The V and J genes are TRBV19 and TRBJ1-1; D is perhaps TRBD1 (6 bases). This CDR3 comprises 14 residues. The V end lost 5 bases, the J end lost 1 base, and 11 bases lay between the germline ends. Per the germline V gene, CDR1 is LNHDA and CDR2 is SQIVND (reference sequence). The CDR3 sequence is CASSAHRENTEAFF. For the CDR3, the DNA is TGTGCCAGTAGTGCCCACAGGGAGAACACTGAAGCTTTCTTT.

This chain uses TRBV2 with TRBJ1-5; D remains ambiguous. Germline V gene lookup returns CDR1 SNHLY and CDR2 FYNNEI. The CDR3 length is 14 residues. The V and J ends lost 7 bases and 7 bases respectively, with 17 bases between them. CDR3 protein: CASTQGEGGQPQHF. The DNA of the CDR3 is TGTGCCAGCACCCAAGGAGAGGGCGGGCAGCCCCAGCATTTT.

The chain combines TRBV5-6 with TRBJ2-3; a weak D match, TRBD2 (5 bases). Germline V lookup: CDR1 SGHDT, CDR2 YYEEEE. The V gene lost 8 bases and the J gene lost 6 bases, with 19 bases spanning the gap. The CDR3 length is 14 residues. The DNA for the CDR3 is TGTGCCAGTGGGGAAGGAGGTGCATGGGATACGCAGTATTTT. This sequence encodes CASGEGGAWDTQYF.

The chain joins TRBV19 to TRBJ1-2; D is ambiguous. CDR3 size: 13 residues. The V end was cut by 5 bases, the J end by 7 bases, with 14 bases between. In germline, CDR1 is LNHDA, CDR2 SQIVND (reference sequence). The CDR3 sequence is CASSLVISSGYTF. The CDR3 region has the DNA TGTGCCAGTAGTCTCGTCATATCAAGTGGCTACACCTTC.

The V and J genes are TRBV19 and TRBJ1-2; 7 nucleotides align to TRBD1. CDR3 length equals 16 residues. Unmatched junction bases numbered 11, after V lost 4 bases and J lost 3 bases. Germline V CDR1 and CDR2: LNHDA, SQIVND (reference sequence). CDR3 coding DNA: TGTGCCAGTAGTACAACAGGGGCGACGTTACACTATGGCTACACCTTC. Translating it yields CASSTTGATLHYGYTF.

The rearrangement joins TRBV2 to TRBJ2-2; D remains ambiguous. V shed 1 base and J shed 4 bases, with 22 bases lying between them. Looked up from germline, CDR1 is SNHLY and CDR2 is FYNNEI. The length of the CDR3 is 19 residues. This chain's CDR3 is CASSEDSWGKPKVTGELFF. CDR3 DNA: TGTGCCAGCAGTGAAGATTCTTGGGGTAAACCAAAAGTCACCGGGGAGCTGTTTTTT.

This chain uses TRBV5-1 with TRBJ2-7; 14 bases are a match to TRBD2. This CDR3 is 18 amino acids long. Germline values: CDR1 SGHRS, CDR2 YFSETQ. V shed 4 bases, J shed 2 bases, and the junction held 11 bases outside the gene matches. The DNA for the CDR3 is TGCGCCAGCAGCAGAGGATGGACTAGCGGGGGGTCGACCTACGAGCAGTACTTC. Translation gives CASSRGWTSGGSTYEQYF.

The V and J genes are TRBV6-6 and TRBJ1-2; tentative D call: TRBD1 (5 bases). The CDR3 consists of 16 residues. V was cut by 0 bases and J by 4 bases, with 15 bases left in between. Germline V gene lookup returns CDR1 MNHNY and CDR2 SVGAGI (reference sequence). The CDR3: CASSYSFTGFLYGYTF. The CDR3 DNA reads TGTGCCAGCAGTTACTCGTTTACAGGCTTTCTCTATGGCTACACCTTC.

V and J are TRBV4-3 and TRBJ2-2, with D unresolved. This CDR3 is 15 amino acids long. Per germline, CDR1 LGHNA and CDR2 YSLEER. Trimming pared 1 base from V and 0 bases from J, leaving 6 bases between. Here the CDR3 reads CASSQGYPNTGELFF. As DNA, the CDR3 is TGCGCCAGCAGCCAAGGCTACCCGAACACCGGGGAGCTGTTTTTT.

The chain links TRBV7-2 to TRBJ1-1; the match to TRBD1 covers 7 bases. This CDR3 region has 15 residues. The V gene end was trimmed by 5 bases and the J gene end by 4 bases; junction bases not matched to a gene: 10. Germline CDR1 is SGHTA and CDR2 is FQGNSA. The CDR3: CASSPTTGYGTEAFF. In nucleotides, the CDR3 is TGTGCCAGCAGCCCGACGACAGGGTACGGCACTGAAGCTTTCTTT.

The V gene is TRBV18, the J gene TRBJ2-2; maybe TRBD2 (6 bases). Germline-derived CDR1 and CDR2 are KGHSH and LQKENI. Trimming left V 4 bases short and J 0 bases short, with 15 bases between. This CDR3 spans 17 amino acids. CDR3 coding DNA: TGTGCCAGCTCACAATCGGGACTCAGAACGAACACCGGGGAGCTGTTTTTT. It codes for CASSQSGLRTNTGELFF.

This chain uses TRBV7-8 with TRBJ1-6; D is ambiguous. The length of the CDR3 is 15 residues. From germline, CDR1 is SGHVS and CDR2 FQNEAQ. V was pared by 0 bases and J by 7 bases, with 10 bases between. Here the CDR3 DNA reads TGTGCCAGCAGCTTAGCGCGTCCGGAGAATTCACCCCTCCACTTT. It yields the protein CASSLARPENSPLHF.

The chain uses TRBV13 and TRBJ2-7, with unresolved D. Germline V lookup: CDR1 PRHDT, CDR2 FYEKMQ (reference sequence). V lost 7 bases, J lost 0 bases, and 13 bases lay in between. CDR3 length equals 14 residues. The CDR3 region is CASNPWRSSYEQYF. CDR3 DNA: TGTGCCAGCAACCCCTGGCGGAGCTCCTACGAGCAGTACTTC.

The chain joins TRBV11-3 to TRBJ2-2; D is undetermined. This CDR3 spans 17 amino acids. CDR1 SGHNT and CDR2 YENEEA come from the germline V gene. V lost 1 base to trimming and J lost 1 base, with 13 bases between them. The chain's CDR3 is CASSLGRLGENTGELFF. The CDR3 bases are TGTGCCAGCAGCTTAGGGCGGTTGGGCGAGAACACCGGGGAGCTGTTTTTT.

The V call is TRBV3-1 (or the pseudogene TRBV3-2), the J call TRBJ2-3; 10 nucleotides line up with TRBD2. The CDR3 is 16 residues long. J gave up 2 bases and V 2 bases, and 4 bases lay outside the gene matches. Germline V gene lookup returns CDR1 LGHDT and CDR2 YNNKEL (reference sequence). CDR3 in DNA: TGTGCCAGCAGCCAAACTAGCGGGGAACCCACAGATACGCAGTATTTT. Translating it yields CASSQTSGEPTDTQYF.

This chain connects TRBV5-4 to TRBJ2-5; 8 bases are a match to TRBD1. This CDR3 has 14 amino acids. Germline CDR1 and CDR2: SGHNT and YYREEE (reference sequence). V gave up 3 bases and J gave up 1 base; unmatched junction bases: 2. The CDR3: CASSWGTGQETQYF. The CDR3 bases are TGTGCCAGCAGCTGGGGGACAGGCCAAGAGACCCAGTACTTC.

The V call is TRBV2, the J call TRBJ1-2; no definite D call. Germline lookup yields CDR1 SNHLY and CDR2 FYNNEI. The CDR3 spans 13 residues. V was shortened by 7 bases and J by 7 bases, with 16 bases between the two germline ends. Here the CDR3 DNA reads TGTGCCAGCAAGAAGGACGGGAACAGTGGCTACACCTTC. It translates to CASKKDGNSGYTF.

The chain has TRBV2 and TRBJ1-6; 8 positions match TRBD1. CDR1 and CDR2 (germline): SNHLY, FYNNEI. The CDR3 contains 13 residues. The trim removed 6 bases at V and 8 bases at J, leaving 3 bases unmatched. As DNA, the CDR3 is TGTGCCAGCAGCGCGGACAGGGATTCACCCCTCCACTTT. Translated, it gives CASSADRDSPLHF.

The rearrangement uses TRBV18 and TRBJ2-1; the match to TRBD2 covers 10 bases. Germline trimming cut 0 bases from V and 8 bases from J; bases unmatched to any gene: 10. The CDR3 runs 17 residues. From germline, CDR1 is KGHSH and CDR2 LQKENI. The CDR3 DNA is TGTGCCAGCTCACCACCTGGTCTAGCGGGAGCGGTGGATGAGCAGTTCTTC. This translates into CASSPPGLAGAVDEQFF.

The J gene is TRBJ2-5, the V gene TRBV29-1; D is possibly TRBD1 (6 bases). Germline lookup yields CDR1 SQVTM and CDR2 ANQGSEA. The V and J ends lost 6 bases and 1 base respectively, with 9 bases between them. The length of the CDR3 is 12 residues. In DNA, the CDR3 is TGCAGCGTGACAGGCCTCCAAGAGACCCAGTACTTC. Protein sequence: CSVTGLQETQYF.

The chain carries TRBV27 and TRBJ1-2; 7 nucleotides align to TRBD1. The germline V gene encodes CDR1 MNHEY and CDR2 SMNVEV (reference sequence). V shed 5 bases, J shed 6 bases, and the junction held 9 bases outside the gene matches. CDR3 length: 14 residues. The CDR3 nucleotides are TGTGCCAGCAGTCGTCAGGGGACAGACAATGGCTACACCTTC. This gives the protein CASSRQGTDNGYTF.

This sequence joins TRBV4-3 and TRBJ1-4; weak D call: TRBD1 (5 bases). This CDR3 contains 17 residues. In germline, CDR1 is LGHNA, CDR2 YSLEER. V was shortened by 0 bases and J by 1 base, with 12 bases between the two germline ends. Here the CDR3 reads CASSQDLGGVTNEKLFF. Written as DNA, the CDR3 is TGCGCCAGCAGCCAAGATCTCGGGGGAGTAACTAATGAAAAACTGTTTTTT.

The V call is TRBV18, the J call TRBJ1-1, with D perhaps matching TRBD1 (6 bases). Trimming shortened V by 2 bases and J by 2 bases, and 12 bases separated the two germline ends. The germline V gene encodes CDR1 KGHSH and CDR2 LQKENI. The CDR3 length is 15 residues. The CDR3 is CASSPGGGGNTEAFF. The DNA of the CDR3 is TGTGCCAGCTCACCAGGGGGAGGGGGTAACACTGAAGCTTTCTTT.

This clone was found a few times. The rearrangement uses TRBV24-1 and TRBJ2-7; D is possibly TRBD1 (6 bases). Trimming left V 5 bases short and J 0 bases short, with 10 bases between. Germline V gives CDR1 KGHDR, CDR2 SFDVKD. The CDR3 is 14 amino acids. For the CDR3, the DNA is TGTGCCACCAGTGCCACAGGGATCTCCTACGAGCAGTACTTC. Protein product: CATSATGISYEQYF.

The V call is TRBV30, the J call TRBJ1-1; tentatively, D is TRBD1 (5 bases). Trimming stripped 0 bases from V and 10 bases from J, with 9 bases between. CDR1 is GTSNPN, CDR2 SVGIG, per germline (reference sequence). The CDR3 contains 11 residues. CDR3 nucleotides: TGTGCCTGGAGTGTACCAGGGTCAGCTTTCTTT. Translating gives CAWSVPGSAFF.